Shown below are 15 T cell receptor beta chains from a single sample sequenced in a study of T cell responses to AZD1222 COVID-19 vaccine (dated by TCRdb to the early 2020s). The meaning of the sample's time point label: about 28 days (+/-7) after the second vaccine dose. The method was the immunoSEQ multiplex PCR assay. Here the immuneACCESS table is served through TCRdb, limited to in-frame sequences with V and J called. Missing clones are a known gap in these copies; in checked studies unresolved V genes cover under half, and the rest lacks a known reason. The sample profile shows 60,000 to 90,000 clones; about nine tenths of them were found once. The ten most abundant clones make up around 18% of the sample. Sequences were derived from peripheral blood, sampled 28 days after the second AZD1222 dose. These receptors came from an adult who received the AZD1222 COVID-19 vaccine.

V gene TRBV3-1 (or the pseudogene TRBV3-2) combines with J gene TRBJ2-2; D not certain. The germline V gene encodes CDR1 LGHDT and CDR2 YNNKEL (reference sequence). V shed 0 bases and J shed 4 bases, with 6 bases lying between them. CDR3 length: 14 amino acids. CDR3 nucleotide sequence: TGTGCCAGCAGCCAAGAATCGGCCACCGGGGAGCTGTTTTTT. Encoded protein: CASSQESATGELFF.

The chain combines TRBV4-2 with TRBJ2-2; TRBD1 is a possible D gene (6 bases). The CDR3 loop spans 15 amino acids. The V gene lost 0 bases and the J gene lost 1 base, with 6 bases spanning the gap. Germline V gene lookup returns CDR1 LGHNA and CDR2 YNFKEQ. The CDR3 coding sequence is TGTGCCAGCAGCCAAGAGGACAGGAACACCGGGGAGCTGTTTTTT. Protein: CASSQEDRNTGELFF.

The chain couples TRBV6-6 to TRBJ1-1, with a weak D call TRBD1 (5 bases). Germline V lookup: CDR1 MNHNY, CDR2 SVGAGI (reference sequence). This CDR3 is 13 amino acids long. The ends were cut back, 11 bases at V and 1 base at J, with 14 bases in the middle. The CDR3, as DNA: TGTGCCGGACGCAGGGAGAGGAACACTGAAGCTTTCTTT. Protein product: CAGRRERNTEAFF.

This chain joins TRBV5-1 and TRBJ2-1; no reliable D call. CDR1 is SGHRS and CDR2 is YFSETQ in the germline V gene. V lost 2 bases and J 4 bases, leaving 4 bases between the germline ends. This CDR3 spans 12 amino acids. DNA of the CDR3: TGCGCCAGCAGCTTTGAGTACAATGAGCAGTTCTTC. Encoded protein: CASSFEYNEQFF.

Regarding this clone: The junction departs from the called germline gene at one end, perhaps through a read error. V gene TRBV28 combines with J gene TRBJ2-7; D possibly corresponds to TRBD1 (8 bases). CDR1 is MDHEN and CDR2 is SYDVKM in the germline V gene. CDR3 length equals 14 residues. The CDR3 bases are TGTGCCAGCACTTTACAGGGGGGGGGATACGAGCAGTACTTC. Translation: CASTLQGGGYEQYF.

This chain links TRBV19 with TRBJ1-6, with TRBD1 matching over 7 bases. Germline assignment: CDR1 LNHDA and CDR2 SQIVND (reference sequence). The CDR3 length is 15 residues. The J segment lost 5 bases and the V segment lost 3 bases, leaving 4 bases of the junction unmatched. The CDR3 region is CASSIRGQNNSPLHF. The DNA for the CDR3 is TGTGCCAGTAGTATTCGGGGACAGAATAATTCACCCCTCCACTTT. The entire variable domain, with the rest obtained from reference TRBV19 and TRBJ1-6, is as follows: DGGITQSPKYLFRKEGQNVTLSCEQNLNHDAMYWYRQDPGQGLRLIYYSQIVNDFQKGDIAEGYSVSREKKESFPLTVTSAQKNPTAFYLCASSIRGQNNSPLHFGNGTRLTVT.

This chain joins TRBV6-5 and TRBJ1-3; D gene unclear. Germline V lookup: CDR1 MNHEY, CDR2 SVGAGI. The V and J ends lost 6 bases and 4 bases respectively, with 10 bases between them. This CDR3 region has 13 residues. CDR3 coding DNA: TGTGCCAGCAGATTAGGGAAAGGAAACACCATATATTTT. As protein: CASRLGKGNTIYF.

The chain recombines TRBV7-8 with TRBJ2-7; D is perhaps TRBD2 (6 bases). The germline V gene has CDR1 SGHVS and CDR2 FQNEAQ. Deletions cut 3 bases from V and 4 bases from J, with 10 bases between. This CDR3 is built from 13 residues. The CDR3 sequence: CASSFAGRYEQYF. DNA for the CDR3: TGTGCCAGCAGCTTTGCAGGGAGGTACGAGCAGTACTTC.

This chain uses TRBV4-3 with TRBJ1-1; the D gene is possibly TRBD1 (5 bases). Trimming pared 4 bases from V and 1 base from J, leaving 13 bases between. Germline lookup yields CDR1 LGHNA and CDR2 YSLEER. There are 15 residues in the CDR3. The CDR3 DNA reads as TGCGCCAGCAGCCTACTAAGGGGCTCGAACACTGAAGCTTTCTTT. Amino acid sequence: CASSLLRGSNTEAFF.

This clone is termed medium-sized. CDR3 nucleotide sequence: TGTGCCAGCAGTGAATATAGCGGGGGGGCCAAAGATACGCAGTATTTT. It translates to CASSEYSGGAKDTQYF. The chain is built from TRBV6-1 and TRBJ2-3; 11 nucleotides match TRBD2. The CDR3 covers 16 residues. Germline V gene sequence: CDR1 MNHNS, CDR2 SASEGT. With 2 bases clipped from V and 5 bases from J, the junction kept 6 bases outside the gene matches.

Many counts were recorded for this clone. The V and J genes are TRBV20-1 and TRBJ1-2, with TRBD1 as a possible D gene (5 bases). The V gene's germline CDR1 is DFQATT and CDR2 SNEGSKA (reference sequence). V was cut by 0 bases and J by 8 bases, with 7 bases left in between. The CDR3 spans 11 residues. The CDR3 sequence is CSAREGEGYTF. The CDR3 DNA is TGCAGTGCTAGAGAGGGGGAGGGCTACACCTTC.

Notes on this clone: An end of the junction differs from the germline gene, which may be a read error. The chain employs TRBV6-1 and TRBJ1-5; weak D call: TRBD1 (5 bases). The germline V gene has CDR1 MNHNS and CDR2 SASEGT. This CDR3 contains 14 residues. CDR3 nucleotides: TGTGCCAGCAGGGAAGGGGCTGAGGGTCAGCCCCAGCATTTT. Protein product: CASREGAEGQPQHF.

The chain carries TRBV12-5 and TRBJ1-2, with a possible D match to TRBD1 (5 bases). CDR3 length: 13 residues. The germline V and J ends were trimmed by 1 base and 5 bases, with 8 bases remaining between them. Per the germline V gene, CDR1 is LGHNT and CDR2 is FRNRAP. The CDR3: CASGLAGIYGYTF. Written as DNA, the CDR3 is TGTGCTAGTGGTTTGGCAGGGATTTATGGCTACACCTTC.

The chain couples TRBV6-1 to TRBJ1-1; 7 bases line up with TRBD1. With 3 bases clipped from V and 4 bases from J, the junction kept 5 bases outside the gene matches. The CDR3 is made up of 14 amino acids. Germline CDR1 reads MNHNS; CDR2 reads SASEGT. The DNA for the CDR3 is TGTGCCAGCAGTGATGGGACAGCTAGCACTGAAGCTTTCTTT. This sequence encodes CASSDGTASTEAFF.

The chain combines TRBV6-5 with TRBJ1-1; 11 bases are a match to TRBD1. This CDR3 has 13 residues. V shed 8 bases and J 1 base; nucleotides not matched to a gene: 0. Germline CDR1 and CDR2: MNHEY and SVGAGI. The DNA for the CDR3 is TGTGCCAGCGGACAGGGGGCGAACACTGAAGCTTTCTTT. Translating gives CASGQGANTEAFF.